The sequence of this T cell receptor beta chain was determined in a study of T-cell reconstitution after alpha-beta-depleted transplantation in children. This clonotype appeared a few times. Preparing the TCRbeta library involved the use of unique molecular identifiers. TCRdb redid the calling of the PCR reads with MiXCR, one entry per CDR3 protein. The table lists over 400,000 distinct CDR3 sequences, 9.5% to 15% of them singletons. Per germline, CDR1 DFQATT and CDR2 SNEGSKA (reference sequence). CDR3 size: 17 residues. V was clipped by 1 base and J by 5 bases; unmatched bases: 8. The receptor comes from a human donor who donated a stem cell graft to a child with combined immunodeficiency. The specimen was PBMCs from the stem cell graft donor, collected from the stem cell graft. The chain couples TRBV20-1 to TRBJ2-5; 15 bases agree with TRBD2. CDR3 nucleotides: TGCAGTGCTAGAGGAGGACTAGCGGGGGGGCTGGCCGAGACCCAGTACTTC. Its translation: CSARGGLAGGLAETQYF.